What follows describes a single T cell receptor beta chain. The data stem from a study of control samples from healthy donors and cancer patients. This CDR3 is built from 11 residues. The V gene lost 2 bases and the J gene lost 7 bases, with 7 bases spanning the gap. Germline V gives CDR1 SGHNT, CDR2 YYREEE (reference sequence). Only in-frame clones appear in the TCRdb table, and some are missing; sequencing was by immunoSEQ multiplex PCR. The table lists roughly 73,000 clones, approximately 92% of them singletons. This TCR was recovered from a woman aged 55-69 years in good health. J is TRBJ2-7 and V is TRBV5-4, with a weak D call TRBD2 (5 bases). The sequenced sample was blood. CDR3 sequence: CASSLGLEQYF. Written as DNA, the CDR3 is TGTGCCAGCAGCTTAGGACTTGAGCAGTACTTC.